These 15 T cell receptor beta chains were sequenced from one sample in a study of cytomegalovirus exposure and HLA in healthy donors. Use of 60 Vbeta and 13 Jbeta primers characterized the PCR. The assay was immunoSEQ multiplex PCR, and TCRdb's table has in-frame clones only and misses some. The data contain more than 85,000 clones, around 85% of them seen just once; the ten biggest clones take up about 6.8%. What was sequenced was PBMCs. Receptors originate from a man aged 25-45 years in good health and CMV-seropositive.

This sequence joins TRBV27 and TRBJ2-3; 9 positions match TRBD2. CDR1 is MNHEY and CDR2 is SMNVEV in the germline V gene (reference sequence). The CDR3 length is 13 residues. V was pared by 8 bases and J by 3 bases, with 3 bases of the junction left unmatched. The CDR3, as DNA: TGTGCCAGCGGGCGGGGGGGAACAGATACGCAGTATTTT. This codes for CASGRGGTDTQYF.

J is TRBJ2-7 and V is TRBV18; 8 positions agree with TRBD2. Germline CDR1 and CDR2: KGHSH and LQKENI. V trimming: 3 bases; J trimming: 3 bases; junction bases outside the gene matches: 7. The CDR3 runs to 15 residues. CDR3 amino acids: CASSPPGLGRYEQYF. DNA of the CDR3: TGTGCCAGCTCACCGCCGGGACTAGGTCGCTACGAGCAGTACTTC. Based on the CDR3 plus reference TRBV18 and TRBJ2-7, the full variable domain is NAGVMQNPRHLVRRRGQEARLRCSPMKGHSHVYWYRQLPEEGLKFMVYLQKENIIDESGMPKERFSAEFPKEGPSILRIQQVVRGDSAAYFCASSPPGLGRYEQYFGPGTRLTVT.

In this sample, this clone turned up a few times. V gene TRBV4-1 combines with J gene TRBJ1-2, with TRBD1 matching 9 bases. V was clipped by 0 bases and J by 7 bases; unmatched bases: 6. Germline CDR1 and CDR2: MGHRA and YSYEKL. The CDR3 is 15 residues long. CDR3 nucleotides: TGCGCCAGCAGCCAAGACCGGGGACAGGGAAGTGGCTACACCTTC. This sequence encodes CASSQDRGQGSGYTF.

This clone has only one observation. V usage is TRBV30 and J usage is TRBJ2-7, with D perhaps TRBD1 (6 bases). Per germline, CDR1 GTSNPN and CDR2 SVGIG (reference sequence). V lost 0 bases and J lost 2, with 20 bases in between. The CDR3 totals 17 residues. The CDR3 loop is CAWSVRGQPINTYEQYF. CDR3 bases: TGTGCCTGGAGTGTACGGGGACAACCGATCAACACCTACGAGCAGTACTTC.

The chain uses TRBV6-6 and TRBJ2-5; 10 bases align to TRBD2. J gave up 1 base and V 0 bases, and 2 bases lay outside the gene matches. Germline values: CDR1 MNHNY, CDR2 SVGAGI (reference sequence). The CDR3 is made up of 16 amino acids. The CDR3 DNA reads TGTGCCAGCAGTTACTCCTGGACTAGCGGCCAAGAGACCCAGTACTTC. It translates to CASSYSWTSGQETQYF.

The chain carries TRBV10-3 and TRBJ2-2; D ambiguous. Germline loops: CDR1 ENHRY, CDR2 SYGVKD. Trimming left V 4 bases short and J 6 bases short, with 9 bases between. The CDR3 loop spans 13 amino acids. This chain's CDR3 is CAISAGEPGELFF. The CDR3 DNA is TGTGCCATCAGTGCTGGAGAGCCCGGGGAGCTGTTTTTT.

V and J are TRBV28 and TRBJ2-7; 7 bases align to TRBD2. The germline gives CDR1 MDHEN, CDR2 SYDVKM. This CDR3 is built from 14 residues. The trim removed 7 bases at V and 3 bases at J, leaving 9 bases unmatched. The CDR3 protein is CASTEWGGNYEQYF. The CDR3 DNA sequence: TGTGCCAGCACCGAGTGGGGGGGAAACTACGAGCAGTACTTC. Filled out from reference TRBV28 and TRBJ2-7, the complete variable domain reads DVKVTQSSRYLVKRTGEKVFLECVQDMDHENMFWYRQDPGLGLRLIYFSYDVKMKEKGDIPEGYSVSREKKERFSLILESASTNQTSMYLCASTEWGGNYEQYFGPGTRLTVT.

V usage is TRBV9 and J usage is TRBJ2-3, with 12 bases fitting TRBD2. J gave up 4 bases and V 8 bases, and 5 bases lay outside the gene matches. CDR3 length: 14 amino acids. Germline V gene sequence: CDR1 SGDLS, CDR2 YYNGEE. The CDR3 bases are TGTGCCAGTTCGACTAGCGGGGGAGCAGATACGCAGTATTTT. It specifies CASSTSGGADTQYF.

The CDR3 sequence: CASKGLAGCTDTQYF. The CDR3, as DNA: TGTGCCAGCAAGGGACTAGCGGGGTGCACAGATACGCAGTATTTT. The V call is TRBV21-1, the J call TRBJ2-3; the tabulated D call, TRBD2, remains unverified against the DNA. TRBV21-1 is designated a pseudogene. The CDR3 loop spans 15 amino acids.

This clone was observed a few times. The V gene is TRBV7-2, the J gene TRBJ2-1, with D perhaps TRBD1 (6 bases). Germline V gene sequence: CDR1 SGHTA, CDR2 FQGNSA. The CDR3 runs 14 residues. V was pared by 2 bases and J by 8 bases, with 13 bases between. The CDR3 nucleotides are TGTGCCAGCAGCTTAACAGCGTCAGGGGATGAGCAGTTCTTC. Its protein product is CASSLTASGDEQFF.

This sequence joins TRBV11-2 and TRBJ1-1; tentatively, D is TRBD1 (5 bases). V dropped 3 bases and J dropped 3 bases, with 8 bases sitting between them. CDR3 length: 13 amino acids. Germline V lookup: CDR1 SGHAT, CDR2 FQNNGV. CDR3 in amino acids: CASSFGAYTEAFF. The CDR3 coding sequence is TGTGCCAGCAGCTTTGGGGCTTACACTGAAGCTTTCTTT.

The chain uses TRBV7-9 and TRBJ1-2, with D tentatively TRBD1 (5 bases). Germline CDR1 and CDR2: SEHNR and FQNEAQ (reference sequence). Trimming pared 3 bases from V and 6 bases from J, leaving 14 bases between. The CDR3 loop spans 14 amino acids. In DNA form, the CDR3 reads TGTGCCAGCAGCTTTATGCTCGGGGGGGATGGCTACACCTTC. Amino acid sequence: CASSFMLGGDGYTF.

V and J are TRBV6-4 and TRBJ1-3, with D perhaps TRBD1 (6 bases). CDR1 MRHNA and CDR2 SNTAGT come from the germline V gene. CDR3 size: 15 residues. Trimming stripped 2 bases from V and 6 bases from J, with 14 bases between. CDR3 coding DNA: TGTGCCAGCAGTGACGGTCCAGGGGAAGAAAACACCATATATTTT. Translation: CASSDGPGEENTIYF.

The genes are TRBV6-6 and TRBJ2-3; 7 bases are a match to TRBD1. V was clipped by 2 bases and J by 2 bases; unmatched bases: 4. The CDR3 sequence is 15 residues long. Germline loops: CDR1 MNHNY, CDR2 SVGAGI (reference sequence). The CDR3 loop is CASSYGTATTDTQYF. In DNA form, the CDR3 reads TGTGCCAGCAGTTACGGGACAGCCACCACAGATACGCAGTATTTT.

The V and J genes are TRBV7-8 and TRBJ2-5, with 8 bases matching TRBD1. Germline values: CDR1 SGHVS, CDR2 FQNEAQ. The CDR3 runs 18 residues. V lost 5 bases, J lost 5 bases, and 19 bases stayed unmatched. CDR3 protein: CASSQVSRFRQGIETQYF. In DNA, the CDR3 is TGTGCCAGCAGCCAAGTTTCAAGGTTTCGACAGGGGATTGAGACCCAGTACTTC.